This is a list of T cell receptor beta chains from one sample in a study of OX40 agonist ivuxolimab in advanced cancers. Only in-frame clones appear in the TCRdb table, and some are missing; sequencing was by immunoSEQ multiplex PCR. The sample consists of 150,000 to 180,000 clones, approximately 94% of them appearing once. Specimen: CD4+ or CD8+ T cells sorted from blood, collected in a trial of the OX40 agonist ivuxolimab. All receptors derive from an adult with an advanced solid tumor such as melanoma, head and neck, liver or kidney cancer. Each CDR3 is given with its conserved first and last residue. Fields, in order: V gene, clone size, D gene, CDR3 protein. A D gene is named only where the DNA matches it firmly. Size tells how often a clone was seen (once, few, many) or the class of an expanded clone, and some rows leave it out.

>TRBV7-6|NA|NA
CASSPRGTGANVLTF
>TRBV5-1|NA|TRBD1
CASSGGTGPYTEAFF
>TRBV19|NA|NA
CASRQPSTDTQYF
>TRBV7-2|NA|NA
CASSLNGGTRQETQYF
>TRBV7-3|once|NA
CASSPPGEGGYTF
>TRBV7-2|NA|NA
CASSLSIQSGQPQHF
>TRBV10-3|NA|NA
CAISEPATDTQYF
>TRBV28|NA|TRBD1
CASSLGTGGYSQPQHF
>TRBV5-1|once|TRBD1
CASSFSGTGGNEQFF
>TRBV7-2|NA|NA
CASSLDRGRGQPQHF
>TRBV7-2|NA|TRBD1
CASSSRRQGKEQYF
>TRBV5-1|NA|NA
CASSQGSDRIVYGYTF
>TRBV19|once|TRBD2
CASSTAGGYNEQFF
>TRBV28|NA|NA
CASSATPSYEQYF
>TRBV2|NA|TRBD2
CASITLAGGLTDTQYF
>TRBV7-4|NA|TRBD1
CASSPRGRKETQYF
>TRBV5-1|NA|NA
CASSAGLGTDTQYF
>TRBV29-1|NA|TRBD1
CSAEGQEFRDTQYF
>TRBV4-1|NA|NA
CASSQEAYYSGANVLTF
>TRBV6-5|NA|NA
CASSPWGRGTEAFF